The rows below give T cell receptor beta chains drawn from one sample of a study of T cells expressing NK-cell markers. TCRdb derives one entry per CDR3 protein from the 5' RACE reads, leaving out DNA. The table lists a few hundred thousand distinct CDR3 sequences. The specimen was blood T cells: a sorted CD56 or NKG2C T cell subset, CD4+ or CD8+ T cells, or bulk PBMC T cells (not recorded which). The source is a woman between 45 and 60 years old in good health. The CDR3 runs from the conserved cysteine through the conserved F or W.

v_call	j_call	cdr3_aa
TRBV25-1	TRBJ1-6	CASSGLQRGPSPLHF
TRBV11-2	TRBJ1-1	CASSSLAGTNTEAFF
TRBV4-1	TRBJ2-5	CASSQTIRETQYF
TRBV18	TRBJ2-2	CASSPPDRGYTGELFF
TRBV18	TRBJ2-3	CASSPVHKTDTQYF
TRBV6-5	TRBJ2-6	CASSYWSSGANVLTF
TRBV24-1	TRBJ2-3	CATSDGGQGTDTQYF
TRBV12-3/TRBV12-4	TRBJ2-6	CASTFGGWANVLTF
TRBV21-1	TRBJ1-1	CASSKVGERMNTEAFF
TRBV11-1	TRBJ2-1	CASSPQGWEQFF
TRBV20-1	TRBJ1-2	CSARDPVQGRGYTF
TRBV12-3/TRBV12-4	TRBJ2-3	CASSLVYKDTQYF
TRBV9	TRBJ2-1	CASSLREALQNEQFF
TRBV20-1	TRBJ2-1	CSARDLARGYNEQFF
TRBV11-2	TRBJ2-2	CASSRRGALTGELFF